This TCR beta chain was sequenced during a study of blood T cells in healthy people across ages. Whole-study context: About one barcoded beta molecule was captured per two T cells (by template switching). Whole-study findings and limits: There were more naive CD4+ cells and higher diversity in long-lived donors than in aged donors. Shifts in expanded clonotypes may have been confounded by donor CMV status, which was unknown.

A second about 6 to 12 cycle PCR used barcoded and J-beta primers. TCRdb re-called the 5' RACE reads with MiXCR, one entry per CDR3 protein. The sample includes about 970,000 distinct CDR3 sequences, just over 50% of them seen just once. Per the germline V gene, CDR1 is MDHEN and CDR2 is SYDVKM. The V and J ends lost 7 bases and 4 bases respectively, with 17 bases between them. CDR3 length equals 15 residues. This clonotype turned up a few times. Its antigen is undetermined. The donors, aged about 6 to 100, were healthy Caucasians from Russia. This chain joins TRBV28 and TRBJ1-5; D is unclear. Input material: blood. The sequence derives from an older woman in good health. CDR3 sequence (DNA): TGTGCCAGCACCCCATTAGAGATCACAAATCAGCCCCAGCATTTT. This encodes CASTPLEITNQPQHF.